This T cell receptor (beta chain) was sequenced in a study of control samples from healthy donors and cancer patients (dated by TCRdb to the early 2020s). Libraries were constructed by the immunoSEQ multiplex PCR assay. TCRdb's version of the immuneACCESS table is confined to in-frame rearrangements and falls short of the full clone set. An unresolved V gene accounts for under half of the shortfall where checked; the remainder is of unknown origin. This sample lists 40,000 to 50,000 clones; 75% to 90% were detected once. Jointly, the top ten make up roughly 47% of the sample. Note on this clone: Its antigen is currently not known. The record has no base qualities; no much larger clone is one base away.

The CDR3 covers 15 residues, taking in both the cysteine and the phenylalanine. The DNA shown is the 45-base CDR3, in frame from base 1. The germline V and J ends show losses of 4 bases and 3 bases respectively, and no gene match explains 6 bases of the junction. The germline V gene specifies MDHEN as CDR1 and SYDVKM as CDR2. The chain is made from TRBV28 and TRBJ1-1; TRBD1 fits 9 bases in the junction. This TCR came from a man aged 55 to 70 in good health. Material for sequencing was blood. In nucleotides, the sequence is TGTGCCAGCAGTTCAACAGGGGGCGCGGACACTGAAGCTTTCTTT. It translates to CASSSTGGADTEAFF.